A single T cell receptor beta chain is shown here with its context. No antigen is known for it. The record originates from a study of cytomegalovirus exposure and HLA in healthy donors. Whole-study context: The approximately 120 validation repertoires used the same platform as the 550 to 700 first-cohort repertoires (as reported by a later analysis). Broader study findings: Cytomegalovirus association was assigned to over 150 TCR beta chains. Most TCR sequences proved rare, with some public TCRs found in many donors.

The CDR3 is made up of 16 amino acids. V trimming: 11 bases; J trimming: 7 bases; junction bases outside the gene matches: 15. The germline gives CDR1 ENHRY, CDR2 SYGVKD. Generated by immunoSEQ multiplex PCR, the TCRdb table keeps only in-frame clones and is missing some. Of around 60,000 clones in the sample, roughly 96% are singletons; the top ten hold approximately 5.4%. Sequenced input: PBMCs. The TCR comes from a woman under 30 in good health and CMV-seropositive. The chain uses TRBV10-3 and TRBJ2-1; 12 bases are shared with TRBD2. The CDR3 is CASAQASGGVGNEQFF. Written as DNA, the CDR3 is TGTGCCTCCGCTCAGGCTAGCGGGGGGGTGGGAAATGAGCAGTTCTTC.